The 22 T cell receptor beta chains below were found in one sample sequenced in a study of shared clonotypes between healthy human individuals. Clones were read by immunoSEQ multiplex PCR, and TCRdb kept only the in-frame ones, dropping some. This table holds a few million clones, less than 95% found once. Sequenced: naive CD4+ T cells from PBMCs. Subset specified: CD45RA+ positively selected. The receptors originated from a man aged 18 to 30 in good health. Some clones in this sample may be carry-over from other donors' samples.

The J gene is TRBJ1-1, the V gene TRBV12-5; D is uncertain. The CDR3 has 16 residues. V lost 4 bases to trimming and J lost 4 bases, with 19 bases between them. The germline V gene encodes CDR1 LGHNT and CDR2 FRNRAP. This CDR3 is CASGSDKRGYRTEAFF. DNA of the CDR3: TGTGCTAGTGGTTCCGATAAAAGAGGGTATCGCACTGAAGCTTTCTTT.

The chain has TRBV28 and TRBJ2-3, with D maybe TRBD1 (6 bases). The germline V gene encodes CDR1 MDHEN and CDR2 SYDVKM. CDR3 length equals 17 residues. Trimming shortened V by 5 bases and J by 0 bases, and 18 bases separated the two germline ends. The CDR3 bases are TGTGCCAGCAGTCGACTTCCCGGGACATCTAGCACAGATACGCAGTATTTT. It translates to CASSRLPGTSSTDTQYF.

Written as DNA, the CDR3 is TGTGCCACCCTACCCCAAAGACAGGTTAAGTACTTC. Protein: CATLPQRQVKYF. The chain couples TRBV6-1 to TRBJ2-7, with a possible D match to TRBD1 (6 bases). V was pared by 10 bases and J by 11 bases, with 21 bases between. The CDR3 is 12 residues long. Germline CDR1 MNHNS, CDR2 SASEGT.

The chain carries TRBV28 and TRBJ2-7; D is unresolved. The CDR3 spans 12 residues. In germline, CDR1 is MDHEN, CDR2 SYDVKM. Trimming cost V 3 bases and J 8 bases, with 11 bases left between them. The CDR3 DNA reads as TGTGCCAGCAGTTTTTTAGAAGGCAAGCAGTACTTC. Its translation is CASSFLEGKQYF.

V is TRBV7-9 and J is TRBJ2-7; possible D gene TRBD1, 5 bases. The CDR3 loop spans 12 amino acids. Germline CDR1 SEHNR, CDR2 FQNEAQ (reference sequence). V shed 5 bases and J shed 4 bases, with 9 bases lying between them. The CDR3 DNA reads as TGTGCCAGCAGCATTACAGGTTACGAGCAGTACTTC. Its protein is CASSITGYEQYF.

Regarding this clone: Other DNA sequences from this sample encode an identical CDR3 as well. The rearrangement uses TRBV20-1 and TRBJ1-1, with 9 bases aligning to TRBD1. Germline lookup yields CDR1 DFQATT and CDR2 SNEGSKA (reference sequence). This CDR3 is built from 11 residues. The J segment lost 6 bases and the V segment lost 6 bases, leaving 2 bases of the junction unmatched. This chain's CDR3 is CSARDRAEAFF. The DNA for the CDR3 is TGCAGTGCCCGGGACAGGGCTGAAGCTTTCTTT.

The chain is built from TRBV6-5 and TRBJ2-7; D possibly corresponds to TRBD2 (5 bases). Per germline, CDR1 MNHEY and CDR2 SVGAGI. This CDR3 is built from 13 residues. V was trimmed by 11 bases and J by 1 base, leaving 15 bases between them. The CDR3 DNA follows: TGTGCCTCCAGCGGCGTAGGATCCTACGAGCAGTACTTC. This translates into CASSGVGSYEQYF.

This chain connects TRBV10-2 to TRBJ2-2; 9 bases fit TRBD1. Germline V lookup: CDR1 WSHSY, CDR2 SAAADI. The CDR3 spans 16 residues. J lost 4 bases, V lost 6 bases, and 9 bases had no gene match. The CDR3 is CASSDANRGRTGELFF. CDR3 nucleotide sequence: TGCGCCAGCAGCGACGCTAACAGGGGGCGCACCGGGGAGCTGTTTTTT.

CDR3 sequence reads: CATQKRQLAGDLSEQFF. Written as DNA, the CDR3 is TGTGCCACGCAAAAACGACAACTAGCGGGAGATCTGAGTGAGCAGTTCTTC. The chain uses TRBV10-3 and TRBJ2-1, with TRBD2 matching 11 bases. V lost 10 bases and J lost 9; bases outside the gene matches: 20. CDR1 and CDR2 from the germline V gene are ENHRY and SYGVKD. The CDR3 length is 17 residues.

This chain uses TRBV5-1 with TRBJ1-2; D gene unclear. Trimming took 1 base from V and 0 from J, leaving 13 bases between them. Germline loops: CDR1 SGHRS, CDR2 YFSETQ. This CDR3 region has 16 residues. CDR3: CASSLQGSQANYGYTF. For the CDR3, the DNA is TGCGCCAGCAGCTTGCAAGGGTCCCAAGCTAACTATGGCTACACCTTC.

Regarding this clone: Other DNA sequences from this sample encode an identical CDR3 as well. J is TRBJ1-2 and V is TRBV18; TRBD1 agrees at 11 bases. There are 15 residues in the CDR3. V was pared by 2 bases and J by 2 bases, with 1 base of the junction left unmatched. Looked up from germline, CDR1 is KGHSH and CDR2 is LQKENI. CDR3 in DNA: TGTGCCAGCTCACCAGGGACAGGGGGAAACTATGGCTACACCTTC. Translating gives CASSPGTGGNYGYTF.

This chain joins TRBV7-2 and TRBJ2-1; 9 bases are shared with TRBD1. CDR1 and CDR2 (germline): SGHTA, FQGNSA. Trimming cost V 1 base and J 2 bases; bases outside gene matches: 6. This CDR3 contains 17 residues. DNA of the CDR3: TGTGCCAGCAGCTTAGTACAGGGGGCCCTTACCTACAATGAGCAGTTCTTC. Protein: CASSLVQGALTYNEQFF.

The chain has TRBV7-9 and TRBJ2-7; no definite D call. The V gene lost 1 base and the J gene lost 1 base, with 8 bases spanning the gap. CDR3 length: 14 amino acids. Germline CDR1 and CDR2: SEHNR and FQNEAQ (reference sequence). CDR3 nucleotides: TGTGCCAGCAGCTTAGGCCCAGAATCCTACGAGCAGTACTTC. Its protein is CASSLGPESYEQYF.

Worth noting for this clone: Other DNA sequences within the sample encode an identical CDR3. The chain recombines TRBV5-1 with TRBJ2-3; 7 bases match TRBD1. V shed 5 bases, J shed 0 bases, and the junction held 6 bases outside the gene matches. The CDR3 is 15 residues long. Germline lookup yields CDR1 SGHRS and CDR2 YFSETQ. The CDR3: CASSPDRASTDTQYF. The CDR3, as DNA: TGCGCCAGCAGTCCAGACAGGGCTAGCACAGATACGCAGTATTTT.

The chain carries TRBV7-3 and TRBJ1-1; TRBD1 agrees at 7 bases. In germline, CDR1 is SGHTA, CDR2 FQGTGA. The ends lost 6 bases at V and 4 bases at J; junction bases unmatched: 8. This CDR3 comprises 14 residues. The CDR3 DNA sequence: TGTGCCAGCAGGTTGACAGGGTTGAGCACTGAAGCTTTCTTT. It specifies CASRLTGLSTEAFF. Variable domain in full (rest from reference TRBV7-3 and TRBJ1-1): GAGVSQTPSNKVTEKGKYVELRCDPISGHTALYWYRQSLGQGPEFLIYFQGTGAADDSGLPNDRFFAVRPEGSVSTLKIQRTERGDSAVYLCASRLTGLSTEAFFGQGTRLTVV.

The rearrangement links TRBV28 to TRBJ2-1; 7 nucleotides align to TRBD1. CDR3 length equals 13 residues. Trimming at V came to 6 bases and at J to 3 bases, leaving 2 bases not matched to a gene. The germline V gene encodes CDR1 MDHEN and CDR2 SYDVKM. CDR3 protein: CASRRQGYNEQFF. DNA for the CDR3: TGTGCCAGCAGGAGACAGGGCTACAATGAGCAGTTCTTC.

Details on this clone: At one end, the junction sequence differs from germline, possibly due to a read error. The chain uses TRBV28 and TRBJ2-7; either TRBD1 or TRBD2 may supply D (5 bases each). The CDR3 contains 12 residues. Germline V gives CDR1 MDHEN, CDR2 SYDVKM. Here the CDR3 reads CASSLGTGIEDF. In nucleotides, the CDR3 is TGTGCCAGCAGTTTAGGGACCGGCATAGAGGACTTC. Based on the CDR3 plus reference TRBV28 and TRBJ2-7, the full variable domain is DVKVTQSSRYLVKRTGEKVFLECVQDMDHENMFWYRQDPGLGLRLIYFSYDVKMKEKGDIPEGYSVSREKKERFSLILESASTNQTSMYLCASSLGTGIEDFGPGTRLTVT.

The chain joins TRBV7-9 to TRBJ2-3; D is undetermined. The CDR3 is 14 amino acids. V gave up 3 bases and J gave up 3 bases, with 10 bases separating them. Looked up from germline, CDR1 is SEHNR and CDR2 is FQNEAQ (reference sequence). CDR3 in amino acids: CASSFPLGTDTQYF. DNA for the CDR3: TGTGCCAGCAGCTTTCCGTTAGGTACAGATACGCAGTATTTT.

This clone was detected only a few times. This rearrangement joins TRBV12-5 to TRBJ1-1; D is uncertain. Trimming left V 0 bases short and J 0 bases short, with 8 bases between. The length of the CDR3 is 15 residues. CDR1 and CDR2 (germline): LGHNT, FRNRAP. CDR3 loop: CASGLVGSMNTEAFF. The CDR3 DNA follows: TGTGCTAGTGGTTTGGTAGGCAGCATGAACACTGAAGCTTTCTTT.

A word on this clone: The same CDR3 can be traced to other DNA sequences in this sample. CDR3 coding DNA: TGTGCCAGCAGCGTAGGAGCGGGACAGACCTACGAGCAGTACTTC. Protein sequence: CASSVGAGQTYEQYF. The chain is built from TRBV9 and TRBJ2-7, with D perhaps given as TRBD1 or TRBD2 (7 bases each). V was shortened by 0 bases and J by 2 bases, with 12 bases between the two germline ends. The germline CDR1 and CDR2 sequences are SGDLS and YYNGEE. CDR3 length: 15 amino acids. Full variable domain (rest looked up from reference TRBV9 and TRBJ2-7): DSGVTQTPKHLITATGQRVTLRCSPRSGDLSVYWYQQSLDQGLQFLIQYYNGEERAKGNILERFSAQQFPDLHSELNLSSLELGDSALYFCASSVGAGQTYEQYFGPGTRLTVT.

V usage is TRBV29-1 and J usage is TRBJ1-2; D remains ambiguous. V was trimmed by 0 bases and J by 12 bases, leaving 5 bases between them. This CDR3 has 9 residues. Germline CDR1 is SQVTM and CDR2 is ANQGSEA. In DNA form, the CDR3 reads TGCAGCGTTGAAGAGGACCACACCTTC. As protein: CSVEEDHTF.

The rearrangement links TRBV5-1 to TRBJ2-1, with a tentative D call TRBD2 (6 bases). Germline-derived CDR1 and CDR2 are SGHRS and YFSETQ. The CDR3 consists of 12 residues. The V end was cut by 0 bases, the J end by 14 bases, with 12 bases between. CDR3 sequence (DNA): TGCGCCAGCAGCTTGGACCGGGACTGGGAGTTCTTC. Its protein product is CASSLDRDWEFF.